A selection of T cell receptor beta chains follows, all from one sample in a study of blood T cells in healthy people across ages. TCRdb redid the calling of the 5' RACE reads with MiXCR, one entry per CDR3 protein. The top ten hold just under 25% of the sample, which has some 550,000 distinct CDR3 sequences, around half seen once. Input material: blood. Receptors originate from an elderly man in good health. Each CDR3 is given with its conserved first and last residue. The D gene is left open where the match is weak. Only part of the rows carry a size: once, few, many, or a class if the clone is expanded.

j_gene	d_gene	v_gene	len	abundance	CDR3nt	CDR3aa
TRBJ1-3	NA	TRBV20-1	17	NA	TGCAGTGCTAGAGATCTCATGGGACCGCTCTCTGGAAACACCATATATTTT	CSARDLMGPLSGNTIYF
TRBJ2-3	NA	TRBV11-2	14	NA	TGTGCCAGCTGTTGGCAATTTCGCACAGATACGCAGTATTTT	CASCWQFRTDTQYF
TRBJ2-1	TRBD2	TRBV29-1	13	NA	TGCAGCGTGCGCCGGGGCGGGGGCAATGAGCAGTTCTTC	CSVRRGGGNEQFF
TRBJ2-1	NA	TRBV7-2	11	NA	TGTGCCAGCAGCAGAGCCCCGGAGCAGTTCTTC	CASSRAPEQFF
TRBJ2-3	TRBD2	TRBV7-2	17	NA	TGTGCCAGCAGCTTAAGTAATAGGGCTAGCGGGGGGAATACGCAGTATTTT	CASSLSNRASGGNTQYF
TRBJ2-3	NA	TRBV4-3	15	NA	TGCGCCAGCAGCCAAGCGGCAGGGCGGGGAGATACGCAGTATTTT	CASSQAAGRGDTQYF
TRBJ2-1	TRBD2	TRBV9	15	NA	TGTGCCAGCAGCGACAGCGGGAGGCGGGGCAATGAGCAGTTCTTC	CASSDSGRRGNEQFF
TRBJ2-1	NA	TRBV20-1	14	NA	TGCAGTGCTGGGACCACCAGGGGCGGAAATGAGCAGTTCTTC	CSAGTTRGGNEQFF
TRBJ1-2	NA	TRBV4-3	16	NA	TGCGCCAGCAGCCAGAGTAGACAGAGAAATAACTATGGCTACACCTTC	CASSQSRQRNNYGYTF
TRBJ2-1	NA	TRBV5-1	13	few	TGCGCCAGCAGCCGGCCGAGGGACAATGAGCAGTTCTTC	CASSRPRDNEQFF
TRBJ2-1	NA	TRBV20-1	16	few	TGCAGTGCTAGAGATGGGCGGGGTCTCACCTACAATGAGCAGTTCTTC	CSARDGRGLTYNEQFF
TRBJ1-6	NA	TRBV2	15	NA	TGTGCCAGCAGTGAAGCGGGGGGGAAGAATTCACCCCTCCACTTT	CASSEAGGKNSPLHF
TRBJ1-1	NA	TRBV10-3	13	few	TGTGCCATCAAGCCGGGCTTGAACACTGAAGCTTTCTTT	CAIKPGLNTEAFF
TRBJ2-7	NA	TRBV7-2	15	NA	TGTGCCAGCAGCTTAGGGAGGAGTAACTTTGGTGAGCAGTACTTC	CASSLGRSNFGEQYF
TRBJ2-1	NA	TRBV6-6	15	many	TGTGCCAGCAGTTTTGGTGATCCCAGGGCCAATGAGCAGTTCTTC	CASSFGDPRANEQFF
TRBJ2-5	NA	TRBV7-2	13	many	TGTGCCAGCAGCGGCACGTGGGGGGAGACCCAGTACTTC	CASSGTWGETQYF
TRBJ2-7	TRBD1	TRBV5-1	14	NA	TGCGCCAGCAGCAAGGGACAGGTAAACAATGAGCAGTACTTC	CASSKGQVNNEQYF
TRBJ1-1	NA	TRBV29-1	11	NA	TGCAGCGCATCGACGAACACTGAAGCTTTCTTT	CSASTNTEAFF
TRBJ1-2	NA	TRBV20-1	13	few	TGCAGTGCTAGCAGGGGTGCTAACTATGGCTACACCTTC	CSASRGANYGYTF
TRBJ2-1	TRBD1	TRBV9	14	NA	TGTGCCAGCAGCGCGCTCTCCTTGACAGGGGAGCAGTTCTTC	CASSALSLTGEQFF
TRBJ2-1	NA	TRBV11-2	14	few	TGTGCCAGCACTCATGCCAGCTCCTACAATGAGCAGTTCTTC	CASTHASSYNEQFF
TRBJ1-2	TRBD1	TRBV7-9	12	NA	TGTGCCAGCAGCTCAGGGGGCTGGGGCTACACCTTC	CASSSGGWGYTF